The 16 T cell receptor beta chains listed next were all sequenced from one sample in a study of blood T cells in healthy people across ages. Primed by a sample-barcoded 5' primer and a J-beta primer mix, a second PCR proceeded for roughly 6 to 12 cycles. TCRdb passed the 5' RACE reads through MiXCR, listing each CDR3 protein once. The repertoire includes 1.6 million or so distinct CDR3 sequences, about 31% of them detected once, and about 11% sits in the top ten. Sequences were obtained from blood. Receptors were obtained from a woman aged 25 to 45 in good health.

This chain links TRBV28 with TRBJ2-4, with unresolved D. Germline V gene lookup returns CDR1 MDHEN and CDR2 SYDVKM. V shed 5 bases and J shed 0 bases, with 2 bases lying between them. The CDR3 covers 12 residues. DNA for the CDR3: TGTGCCAGCAGTGCAGCCAAAAACATTCAGTACTTC. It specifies CASSAAKNIQYF.

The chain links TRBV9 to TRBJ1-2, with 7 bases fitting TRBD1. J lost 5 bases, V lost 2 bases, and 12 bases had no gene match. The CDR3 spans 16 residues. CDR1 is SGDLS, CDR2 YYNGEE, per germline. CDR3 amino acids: CASSVKLGQRVYGYTF. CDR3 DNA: TGTGCCAGCAGCGTCAAGTTGGGACAGCGGGTATATGGCTACACCTTC.

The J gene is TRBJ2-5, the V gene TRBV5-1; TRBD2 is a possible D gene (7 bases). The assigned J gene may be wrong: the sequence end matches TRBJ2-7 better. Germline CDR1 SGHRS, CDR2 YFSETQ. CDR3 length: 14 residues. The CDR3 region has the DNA TGCGCCAGCAGCGGCAGGGGAGGGGTTTACGAGCAGTACTTC. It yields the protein CASSGRGGVYEQYF.

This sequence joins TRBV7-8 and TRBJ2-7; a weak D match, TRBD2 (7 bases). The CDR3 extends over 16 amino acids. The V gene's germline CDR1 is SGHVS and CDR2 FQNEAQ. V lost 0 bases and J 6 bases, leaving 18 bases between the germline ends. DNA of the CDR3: TGTGCCAGCAGCTTAGCGCTAATAGGGGGGGTCTCCGAGCAGTACTTC. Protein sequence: CASSLALIGGVSEQYF.

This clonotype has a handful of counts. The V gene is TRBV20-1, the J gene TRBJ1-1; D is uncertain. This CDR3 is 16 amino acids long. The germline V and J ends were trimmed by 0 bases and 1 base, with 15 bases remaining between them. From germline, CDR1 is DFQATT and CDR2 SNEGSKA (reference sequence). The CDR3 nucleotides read TGCAGTGCTAGAGACCCAGACTTGTTCGAGAACACTGAAGCTTTCTTT. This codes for CSARDPDLFENTEAFF.

The CDR3: CSTGEANTEAFF. CDR3 in DNA: TGCAGTACAGGGGAAGCGAACACTGAAGCTTTCTTT. J is TRBJ1-1 and V is TRBV20-1; 7 bases fit TRBD1. J gave up 1 base and V 8 bases, and 4 bases lay outside the gene matches. This CDR3 spans 12 amino acids. Germline CDR1 is DFQATT and CDR2 is SNEGSKA (reference sequence).

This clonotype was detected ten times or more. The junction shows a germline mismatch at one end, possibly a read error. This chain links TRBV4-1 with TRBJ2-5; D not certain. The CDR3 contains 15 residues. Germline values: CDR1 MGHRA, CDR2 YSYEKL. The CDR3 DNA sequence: TGCGCCAGCAGCCAAGATACGGGCCTCCAAGGGACCCAGTACTTC. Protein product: CASSQDTGLQGTQYF.

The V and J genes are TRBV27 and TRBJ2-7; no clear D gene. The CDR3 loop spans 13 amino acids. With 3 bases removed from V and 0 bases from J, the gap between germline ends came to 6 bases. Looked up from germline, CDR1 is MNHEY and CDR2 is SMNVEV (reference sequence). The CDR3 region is CASSFVNSYEQYF. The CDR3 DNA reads TGTGCCAGCAGTTTTGTAAACTCCTACGAGCAGTACTTC.

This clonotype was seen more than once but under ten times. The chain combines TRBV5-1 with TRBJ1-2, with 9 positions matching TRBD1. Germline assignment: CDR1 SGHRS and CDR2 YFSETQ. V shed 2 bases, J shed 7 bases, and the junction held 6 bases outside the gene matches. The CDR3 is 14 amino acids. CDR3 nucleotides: TGCGCCAGCAGCTTACAGGGGGCTCAGGTTGGCTACACCTTC. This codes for CASSLQGAQVGYTF. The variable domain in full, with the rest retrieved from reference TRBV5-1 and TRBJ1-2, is KAGVTQTPRYLIKTRGQQVTLSCSPISGHRSVSWYQQTPGQGLQFLFEYFSETQRNKGNFPGRFSGRQFSNSRSEMNVSTLELGDSALYLCASSLQGAQVGYTFGSGTRLTVV.

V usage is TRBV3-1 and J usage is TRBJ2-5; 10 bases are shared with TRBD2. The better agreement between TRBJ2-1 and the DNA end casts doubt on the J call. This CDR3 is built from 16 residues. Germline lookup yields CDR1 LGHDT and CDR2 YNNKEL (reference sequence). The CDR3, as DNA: TGTGCCAGCAGCCAAGAGTGGACTAGCGGTACGGAGACCCAGTTCTTC. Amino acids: CASSQEWTSGTETQFF.

The CDR3 coding sequence is TGTGCCAGCAGTAGGACAGGGGGAAAGGTGGGAAATGAGCAGTTCTTC. Residues: CASSRTGGKVGNEQFF. The chain combines TRBV28 with TRBJ2-1, with 10 bases matching TRBD1. The CDR3 is 16 residues long. The V gene end was trimmed by 5 bases and the J gene end by 7 bases; junction bases not matched to a gene: 11. Germline V gives CDR1 MDHEN, CDR2 SYDVKM.

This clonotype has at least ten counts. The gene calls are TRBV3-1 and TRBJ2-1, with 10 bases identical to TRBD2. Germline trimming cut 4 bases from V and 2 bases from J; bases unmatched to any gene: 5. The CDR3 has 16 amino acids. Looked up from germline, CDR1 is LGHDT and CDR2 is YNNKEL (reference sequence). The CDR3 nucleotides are TGTGCCAGCAGCCCCTTAGCGGGGGGAGCCTACAATGAGCAGTTCTTC. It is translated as CASSPLAGGAYNEQFF.

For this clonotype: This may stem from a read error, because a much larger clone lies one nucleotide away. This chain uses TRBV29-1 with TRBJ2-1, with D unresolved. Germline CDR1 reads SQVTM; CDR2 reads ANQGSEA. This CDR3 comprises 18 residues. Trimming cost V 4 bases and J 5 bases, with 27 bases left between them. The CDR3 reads CSVVNPTTTGGRHNEQFF. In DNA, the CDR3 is TGCAGCGTTGTGAACCCAACAACTACGGGCGGAAGACACAATGAGCAGTTCTTC.

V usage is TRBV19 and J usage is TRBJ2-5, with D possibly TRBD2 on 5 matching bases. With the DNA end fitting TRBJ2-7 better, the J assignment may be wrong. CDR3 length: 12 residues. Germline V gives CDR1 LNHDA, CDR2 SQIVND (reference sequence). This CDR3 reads CASSISGNEQYF. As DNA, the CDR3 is TGTGCCAGTAGTATCTCCGGGAACGAGCAGTACTTC.

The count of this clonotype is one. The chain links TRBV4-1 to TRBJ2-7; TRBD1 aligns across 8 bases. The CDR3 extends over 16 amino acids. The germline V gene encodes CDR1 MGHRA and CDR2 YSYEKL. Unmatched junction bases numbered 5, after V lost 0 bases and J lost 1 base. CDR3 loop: CASSQEFTGGSYEQYF. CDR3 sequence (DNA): TGCGCCAGCAGCCAAGAATTTACAGGGGGTTCCTACGAGCAGTACTTC.

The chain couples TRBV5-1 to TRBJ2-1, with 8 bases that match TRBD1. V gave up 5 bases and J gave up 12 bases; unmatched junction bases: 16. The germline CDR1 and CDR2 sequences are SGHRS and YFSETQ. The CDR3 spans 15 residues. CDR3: CASRLGQGVSGGQFF. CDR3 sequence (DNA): TGCGCCAGCAGACTAGGACAGGGCGTTTCCGGGGGGCAGTTCTTC.